Listed here are 9 T cell receptor beta chains from one sample, sequenced in a study of blood T cell repertoires in COVID-19. Method: immunoSEQ multiplex PCR; TCRdb's copy keeps in-frame clones and lacks some. The sample has under 300,000 clones; about 86% are singletons. The material sequenced was peripheral blood. The receptor set was obtained from a woman in her twenties or thirties with COVID-19, enrolled during active disease.

J is TRBJ1-6 and V is TRBV28, with D tentatively TRBD1 (6 bases). V was shortened by 6 bases and J by 9 bases, with 9 bases between the two germline ends. The CDR3 contains 12 residues. Germline V gene data show CDR1 as MDHEN and CDR2 as SYDVKM. The chain's CDR3 is CASSRQVSPLHF. The CDR3 DNA is TGTGCCAGCAGCCGACAGGTTTCACCCCTCCACTTT.

This chain uses TRBV18 with TRBJ2-7; D is perhaps TRBD2 (6 bases). V was pared by 0 bases and J by 0 bases, with 9 bases between. In germline, CDR1 is KGHSH, CDR2 LQKENI. The CDR3 is 15 amino acids. The CDR3 nucleotides read TGTGCCAGCTCACCACCGGAGGGGACCTCCTACGAGCAGTACTTC. This encodes CASSPPEGTSYEQYF.

The rearrangement links TRBV10-3 to TRBJ1-2; possibly TRBD1 for D (5 bases). This CDR3 spans 15 amino acids. With 0 bases removed from V and 2 bases from J, the gap between germline ends came to 10 bases. The germline V gene encodes CDR1 ENHRY and CDR2 SYGVKD. CDR3 sequence: CAISESNQGNYGYTF. The CDR3 DNA sequence: TGTGCCATCAGTGAGTCGAATCAGGGAAACTATGGCTACACCTTC.

The chain uses TRBV10-3 and TRBJ2-7; D is possibly TRBD2 (5 bases). Per germline, CDR1 ENHRY and CDR2 SYGVKD. CDR3 length equals 14 residues. V lost 3 bases and J lost 4, with 13 bases in between. The DNA for the CDR3 is TGTGCCATCAGTGAAGGCCAGAGACTATACGAGCAGTACTTC. This gives the protein CAISEGQRLYEQYF.

The chain carries TRBV7-9 and TRBJ2-5; 7 bases are a match to TRBD2. The CDR3 totals 15 residues. Germline V gene lookup returns CDR1 SEHNR and CDR2 FQNEAQ (reference sequence). The J segment lost 0 bases and the V segment lost 5 bases, leaving 6 bases of the junction unmatched. This chain's CDR3 is CASSPRRGDQETQYF. Written as DNA, the CDR3 is TGTGCCAGCAGCCCCCGACGGGGGGACCAAGAGACCCAGTACTTC.

V and J are TRBV28 and TRBJ1-1, with D possibly TRBD1 on 5 matching bases. V dropped 1 base and J dropped 5 bases, with 14 bases sitting between them. The CDR3 covers 15 residues. Germline lookup yields CDR1 MDHEN and CDR2 SYDVKM. CDR3 in amino acids: CASSLFGGSDTEAFF. DNA of the CDR3: TGTGCCAGCAGTTTATTCGGGGGGAGTGATACTGAAGCTTTCTTT.

J is TRBJ1-5 and V is TRBV9, with a possible D match to TRBD1 (5 bases). Looked up from germline, CDR1 is SGDLS and CDR2 is YYNGEE. V was clipped by 2 bases and J by 8 bases, with 17 bases between them. The CDR3 spans 15 residues. CDR3 sequence reads: CASSVGRGFVEPQHF. The CDR3 DNA reads as TGTGCCAGCAGCGTCGGAAGGGGTTTCGTGGAGCCCCAGCATTTT.

The chain recombines TRBV18 with TRBJ2-3, with D possibly matching TRBD2 (5 bases). Germline V gene sequence: CDR1 KGHSH, CDR2 LQKENI. With 3 bases removed from V and 3 bases from J, the gap between germline ends came to 10 bases. The CDR3 has 14 residues. The CDR3 DNA is TGTGCCAGCTCACCGTCTAGCAGAACAGATACGCAGTATTTT. It is translated as CASSPSSRTDTQYF.

In its sample, this clone was seen a few times. This chain uses TRBV20-1 with TRBJ2-1; a possible D gene is TRBD2 (5 bases). Deletions cut 6 bases from V and 10 bases from J, with 10 bases between. This CDR3 has 10 amino acids. Germline CDR1 DFQATT, CDR2 SNEGSKA (reference sequence). The CDR3: CSAEEREQFF. In DNA, the CDR3 is TGCAGTGCGGAAGAGCGGGAGCAGTTCTTC.